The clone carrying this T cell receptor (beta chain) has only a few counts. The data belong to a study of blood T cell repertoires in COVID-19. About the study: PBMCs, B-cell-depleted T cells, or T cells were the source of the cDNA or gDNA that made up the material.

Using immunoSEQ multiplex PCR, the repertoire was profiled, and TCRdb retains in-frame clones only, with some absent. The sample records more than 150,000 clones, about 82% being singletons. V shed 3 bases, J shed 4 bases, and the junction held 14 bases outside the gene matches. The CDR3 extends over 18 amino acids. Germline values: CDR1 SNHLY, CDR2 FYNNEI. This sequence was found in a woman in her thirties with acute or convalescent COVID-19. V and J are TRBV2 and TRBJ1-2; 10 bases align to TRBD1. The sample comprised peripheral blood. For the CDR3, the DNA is TGTGCCAGCAGTGAGTACCGGGACAGGGGAAAGGAAGGCTATGGCTACACCTTC. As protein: CASSEYRDRGKEGYGYTF.